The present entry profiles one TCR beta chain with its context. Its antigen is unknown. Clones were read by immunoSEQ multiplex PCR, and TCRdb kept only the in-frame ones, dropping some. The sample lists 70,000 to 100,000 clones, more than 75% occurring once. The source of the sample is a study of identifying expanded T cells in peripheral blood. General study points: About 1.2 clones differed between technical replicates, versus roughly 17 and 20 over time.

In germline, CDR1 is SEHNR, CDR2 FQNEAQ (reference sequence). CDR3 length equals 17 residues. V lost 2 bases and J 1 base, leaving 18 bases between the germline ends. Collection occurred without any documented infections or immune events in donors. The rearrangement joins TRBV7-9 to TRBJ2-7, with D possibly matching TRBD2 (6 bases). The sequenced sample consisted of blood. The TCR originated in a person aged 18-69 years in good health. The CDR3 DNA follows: TGTGCCAGCAGCTTACCTCGTCCTCGGGGGACTTCCTACGAGCAGTACTTC. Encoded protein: CASSLPRPRGTSYEQYF.